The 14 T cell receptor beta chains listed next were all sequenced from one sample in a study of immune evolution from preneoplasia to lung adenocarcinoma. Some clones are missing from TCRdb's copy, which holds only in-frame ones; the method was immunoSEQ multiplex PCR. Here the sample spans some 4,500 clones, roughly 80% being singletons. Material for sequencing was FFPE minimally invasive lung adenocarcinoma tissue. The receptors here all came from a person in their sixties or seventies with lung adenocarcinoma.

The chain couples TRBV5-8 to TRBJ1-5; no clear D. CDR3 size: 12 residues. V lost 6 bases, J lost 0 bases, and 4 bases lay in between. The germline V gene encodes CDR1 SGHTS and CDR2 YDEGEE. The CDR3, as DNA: TGTGCCAGCAAACATAGCAATCAGCCCCAGCATTTT. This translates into CASKHSNQPQHF. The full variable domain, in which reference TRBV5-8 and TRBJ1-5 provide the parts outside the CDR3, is EAGVTQSPTHLIKTRGQQATLRCSPISGHTSVYWYQQALGLGLQFLLWYDEGEERNRGNFPPRFSGRQFPNYSSELNVNALELEDSALYLCASKHSNQPQHFGDGTRLSIL.

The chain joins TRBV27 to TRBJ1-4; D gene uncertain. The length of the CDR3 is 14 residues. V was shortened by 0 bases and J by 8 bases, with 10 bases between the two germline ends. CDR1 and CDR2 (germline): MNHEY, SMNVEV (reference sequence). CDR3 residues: CASSLSRRAEKLFF. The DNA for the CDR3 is TGTGCCAGCAGTTTATCGAGGCGTGCAGAAAAACTGTTTTTT.

CDR3 in DNA: TGTGCCAGTCGCGGGGCGGAGGCCTACGAGCAGTACTTC. Translated: CASRGAEAYEQYF. The chain couples TRBV28 to TRBJ2-7; the D gene is possibly TRBD2 (6 bases). This CDR3 has 13 amino acids. V was clipped by 9 bases and J by 2 bases, with 14 bases between them. Germline lookup yields CDR1 MDHEN and CDR2 SYDVKM.

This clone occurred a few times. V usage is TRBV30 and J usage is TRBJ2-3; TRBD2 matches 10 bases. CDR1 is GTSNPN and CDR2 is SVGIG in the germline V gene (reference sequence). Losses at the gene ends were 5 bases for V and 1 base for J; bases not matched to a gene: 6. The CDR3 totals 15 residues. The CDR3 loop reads CAWQPGLAGTDTQYF. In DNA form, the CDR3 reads TGTGCCTGGCAGCCCGGACTAGCGGGCACAGATACGCAGTATTTT. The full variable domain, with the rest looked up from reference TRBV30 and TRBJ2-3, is SQTIHQWPATLVQPVGSPLSLECTVEGTSNPNLYWYRQAAGRGLQLLFYSVGIGQISSEVPQNLSASRPQDRQFILSSKKLLLSDSGFYLCAWQPGLAGTDTQYFGPGTRLTVL.

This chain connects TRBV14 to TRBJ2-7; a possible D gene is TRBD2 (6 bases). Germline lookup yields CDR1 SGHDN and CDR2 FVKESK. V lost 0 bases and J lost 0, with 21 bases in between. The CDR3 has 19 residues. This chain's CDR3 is CASSQEYGWGETDSYEQYF. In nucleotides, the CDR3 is TGTGCCAGCAGCCAAGAGTACGGGTGGGGGGAGACAGACTCCTACGAGCAGTACTTC.

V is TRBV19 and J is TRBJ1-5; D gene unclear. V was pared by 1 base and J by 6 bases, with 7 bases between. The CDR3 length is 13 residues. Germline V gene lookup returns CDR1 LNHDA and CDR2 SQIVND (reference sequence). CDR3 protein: CASSIGEGQPQHF. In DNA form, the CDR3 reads TGTGCCAGTAGTATAGGAGAGGGTCAGCCCCAGCATTTT.

CDR3 sequence (DNA): TGTGCCACCAGCAGAATGGGCACAGGAGTATCTGGGGCCAACGTCCTGACTTTC. It codes for CATSRMGTGVSGANVLTF. The rearrangement joins TRBV15 to TRBJ2-6, with D possibly TRBD1 on 5 matching bases. Germline loops: CDR1 LNHNV, CDR2 YYDKDF (reference sequence). V gave up 2 bases and J gave up 1 base, with 15 bases separating them. The CDR3 spans 18 residues.

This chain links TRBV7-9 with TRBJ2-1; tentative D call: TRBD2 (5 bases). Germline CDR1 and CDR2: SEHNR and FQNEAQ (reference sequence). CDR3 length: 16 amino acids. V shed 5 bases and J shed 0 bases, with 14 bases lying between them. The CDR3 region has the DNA TGTGCCAGCAGCCCACGACTACTTGGCTCCTACAATGAGCAGTTCTTC. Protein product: CASSPRLLGSYNEQFF.

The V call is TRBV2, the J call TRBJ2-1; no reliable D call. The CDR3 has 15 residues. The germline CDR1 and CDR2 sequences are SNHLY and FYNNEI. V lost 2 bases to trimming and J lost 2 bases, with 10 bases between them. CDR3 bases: TGTGCCAGCAGTGAAATTGCACAAACCTACAATGAGCAGTTCTTC. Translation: CASSEIAQTYNEQFF.

CDR3 sequence reads: CASSQERGSTEAFF. In DNA form, the CDR3 reads TGCGCCAGCAGCCAAGAGCGGGGGTCCACTGAAGCTTTCTTT. J is TRBJ1-1 and V is TRBV4-3; possibly TRBD1 for D (5 bases). The CDR3 contains 14 residues. CDR1 is LGHNA, CDR2 YSLEER, per germline. V was cut by 0 bases and J by 4 bases, with 9 bases left in between.

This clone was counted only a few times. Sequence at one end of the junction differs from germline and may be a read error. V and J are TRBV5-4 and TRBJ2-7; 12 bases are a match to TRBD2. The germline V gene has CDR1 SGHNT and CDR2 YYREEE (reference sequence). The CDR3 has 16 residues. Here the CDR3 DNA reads TGTGCCAGCAGCCAAGGACCTGCGTCGACTAGCGGGGGCCTGAACTTC. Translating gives CASSQGPASTSGGLNF.

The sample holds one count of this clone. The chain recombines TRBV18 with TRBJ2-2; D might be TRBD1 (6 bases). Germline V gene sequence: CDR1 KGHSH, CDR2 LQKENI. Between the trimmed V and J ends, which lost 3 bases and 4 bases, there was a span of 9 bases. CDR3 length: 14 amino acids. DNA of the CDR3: TGTGCCAGCTCACCCTCAGGGGTCACCGGGGAGCTGTTTTTT. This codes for CASSPSGVTGELFF.

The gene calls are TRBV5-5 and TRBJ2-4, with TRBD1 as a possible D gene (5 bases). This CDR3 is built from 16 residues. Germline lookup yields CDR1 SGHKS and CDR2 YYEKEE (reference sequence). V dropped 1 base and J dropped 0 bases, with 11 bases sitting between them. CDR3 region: CASSLIQDPAKNIQYF. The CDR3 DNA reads TGTGCCAGCAGCTTGATACAGGACCCAGCCAAAAACATTCAGTACTTC.

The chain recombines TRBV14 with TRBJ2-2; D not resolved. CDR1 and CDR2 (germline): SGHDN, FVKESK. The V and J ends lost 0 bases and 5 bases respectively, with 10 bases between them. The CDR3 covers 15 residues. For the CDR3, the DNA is TGTGCCAGCAGCCAAGATCTACTAAGAACCGGGGAGCTGTTTTTT. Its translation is CASSQDLLRTGELFF.